Described below is a single T cell receptor (beta chain) sequence and its context. The sample originates from a study of blood T cell repertoires in COVID-19. About the study: The origin of the acute and convalescent COVID-19 samples was the United States, Italy and Spain. In each case, the material was cDNA or gDNA derived from T cells, B-cell-depleted T cells, or PBMCs.

In the study's own analysis: From reference gene primer amplification, estimates of nucleated cell counts were derived. Profiled with immunoSEQ multiplex PCR; TCRdb holds only in-frame clones, not every one. V and J calls and clone size come straight from that table; D and trimming were deduced from the DNA. The table has under 300,000 clones, around 80% seen once. Germline trimming cut 2 bases from V and 11 bases from J; bases unmatched to any gene: 9. The CDR3 has 14 residues. Looked up from germline, CDR1 is SEHNR and CDR2 is FQNEAQ (reference sequence). The gene calls are TRBV7-9 and TRBJ1-5; 7 bases fit TRBD1. This clonotype was sampled from a human donor in a cohort sampled during active COVID-19. Sequencing was performed on peripheral blood. The CDR3 region is CASSLPGQDEAQHF. In DNA form, the CDR3 reads TGTGCCAGCAGCTTACCAGGACAGGATGAGGCCCAGCATTTT.